One and the same sample provided the 11 T cell receptor beta chains below, sequenced in a study of cytomegalovirus exposure and HLA in healthy donors. PCR amplification relied on 60 Vbeta primers (plus 13 Jbeta primers). Some clones are missing from TCRdb's copy, which holds only in-frame ones; the method was immunoSEQ multiplex PCR. Of around 86,000 clones in the sample, 6.5% to 8% are singletons; the top ten hold roughly 2.1%. Sequencing used PBMCs. Receptors were obtained from a man aged 50 to 59 in good health and CMV-seronegative.

The rearrangement uses TRBV10-3 and TRBJ2-4; 7 bases align to TRBD2. The CDR3 runs to 14 residues. The V gene's germline CDR1 is ENHRY and CDR2 SYGVKD. J lost 7 bases, V lost 0 bases, and 3 bases had no gene match. CDR3 in amino acids: CAISESLRENIQYF. Here the CDR3 DNA reads TGTGCCATCAGTGAGTCACTGCGGGAGAACATTCAGTACTTC.

The chain carries TRBV28 and TRBJ1-2; TRBD1 might be the D (5 bases). Germline values: CDR1 MDHEN, CDR2 SYDVKM. Trimming removed 4 bases from V and 5 bases from J, with 11 bases in between. This CDR3 is 13 amino acids long. CDR3 protein: CASSSGEYYGYTF. Written as DNA, the CDR3 is TGTGCCAGCAGTTCGGGGGAATATTATGGCTACACCTTC.

To note about this clone: The CDR3 carries no conserved terminal phenylalanine or tryptophan, so it likely arises from a read error. The chain recombines TRBV30 with TRBJ1-5; D is unresolved. This CDR3 region has 14 residues. The germline V and J ends were trimmed by 2 bases and 1 base, with 9 bases remaining between them. Germline assignment: CDR1 GTSNPN and CDR2 SVGIG (reference sequence). DNA for the CDR3: TGTGCCTGGAGTCGAGGAGCGAGCAATCAGCCCCAGCATGTT. This translates into CAWSRGASNQPQHV.

The V and J genes are TRBV6-5 and TRBJ2-3; D unresolved. Germline lookup yields CDR1 MNHEY and CDR2 SVGAGI. This CDR3 contains 14 residues. V gave up 0 bases and J gave up 5 bases, with 9 bases separating them. The DNA of the CDR3 is TGTGCCAGCAGTTACTCGGGCATAGGAGATACGCAGTATTTT. Translation: CASSYSGIGDTQYF.

The chain combines TRBV19 with TRBJ2-5; D gene uncertain. The CDR3 extends over 14 amino acids. V gave up 0 bases and J gave up 1 base, with 6 bases separating them. Germline V lookup: CDR1 LNHDA, CDR2 SQIVND (reference sequence). Here the CDR3 reads CASSIDSIQETQYF. The CDR3, as DNA: TGTGCCAGTAGTATAGATTCCATCCAAGAGACCCAGTACTTC.

The V and J genes are TRBV15 and TRBJ1-4; D remains unclear. Germline CDR1 and CDR2: LNHNV and YYDKDF (reference sequence). The V end was cut by 0 bases, the J end by 8 bases, with 10 bases between. This CDR3 contains 14 residues. This chain's CDR3 is CATSRDEGWEKLFF. The CDR3 nucleotides are TGTGCCACCAGCAGAGATGAGGGCTGGGAAAAACTGTTTTTT.

This clone was recorded a few times. The chain joins TRBV7-8 to TRBJ1-1; TRBD1 matches 8 bases. This CDR3 has 14 amino acids. CDR1 SGHVS and CDR2 FQNEAQ come from the germline V gene. Germline trimming cut 5 bases from V and 3 bases from J; bases unmatched to any gene: 5. The CDR3 DNA is TGTGCCAGCAGCCTACAGGGGGTCGACACTGAAGCTTTCTTT. Amino acids: CASSLQGVDTEAFF.

The chain joins TRBV28 to TRBJ1-2; TRBD1 aligns across 9 bases. Germline trimming cut 5 bases from V and 8 bases from J; bases unmatched to any gene: 15. Germline CDR1 reads MDHEN; CDR2 reads SYDVKM. The CDR3 runs to 16 residues. The CDR3 nucleotides are TGTGCCAGCAGTCCCCCGCCCTTACAGGGGGCGCAGGGCTACACCTTC. This encodes CASSPPPLQGAQGYTF.

The chain recombines TRBV5-6 with TRBJ2-6, with 8 nucleotides matching TRBD1. The length of the CDR3 is 18 residues. V was clipped by 3 bases and J by 0 bases; unmatched bases: 8. Germline values: CDR1 SGHDT, CDR2 YYEEEE. CDR3 nucleotide sequence: TGTGCCAGCAGCTCATCCGGGACAGGATACTCTGGGGCCAACGTCCTGACTTTC. It is translated as CASSSSGTGYSGANVLTF.

This clone was counted between two and nine times. The J gene is TRBJ1-1, the V gene TRBV30, with 9 bases fitting TRBD1. CDR1 GTSNPN and CDR2 SVGIG come from the germline V gene (reference sequence). V was pared by 8 bases and J by 1 base, with 2 bases of the junction left unmatched. The CDR3 runs to 12 residues. CDR3 region: CAQTGGNTEAFF. The DNA for the CDR3 is TGTGCCCAGACAGGGGGGAACACTGAAGCTTTCTTT. Complete variable domain (other parts from reference TRBV30 and TRBJ1-1): SQTIHQWPATLVQPVGSPLSLECTVEGTSNPNLYWYRQAAGRGLQLLFYSVGIGQISSEVPQNLSASRPQDRQFILSSKKLLLSDSGFYLCAQTGGNTEAFFGQGTRLTVV.

This clone showed up just a few times. The rearrangement links TRBV9 to TRBJ2-2, with a weak D call TRBD2 (6 bases). Germline V gene lookup returns CDR1 SGDLS and CDR2 YYNGEE. Between the trimmed V and J ends, which lost 1 base and 5 bases, there was a span of 15 bases. The CDR3 runs to 16 residues. The CDR3 protein is CASSVSTSVDTGELFF. The CDR3 nucleotides are TGTGCCAGCAGCGTATCGACTAGTGTAGATACCGGGGAGCTGTTTTTT.